Sequencing of this T cell receptor (beta chain) was carried out in a study of T cell repertoires in cytomegalovirus infection. Whole-study context: Matching HLA type, along with CMV infection, was indicated by public TCR beta signatures.

On this clonotype: Its antigen is as yet unknown.

Study-level points and caveats: Carriers of CMV and the relevant HLA type were discriminated by public TCR beta frequency. HLA-C-restricted CMV clonotypes gave the most frequent clonotype in two of eight donors.

Germline-derived CDR1 and CDR2 are MNHNS and SASEGT. Deletions cut 7 bases from V and 0 bases from J, with 15 bases between. The CDR3 has 15 amino acids. One entry per CDR3 protein, called by TCRdb with MiXCR from the reads. The data hold fewer than 350,000 distinct CDR3 sequences, with 8% to 10% observed a single time. The rearrangement joins TRBV6-1 to TRBJ1-1; possible D gene TRBD1, 5 bases. This clonotype originated in a human donor in good health (CMV status not recorded). Some clones in this sample may be carry-over from other donors' samples. Sequencing was done on a sample of PBMCs. CDR3 residues: CASIPGGELNTEAFF. DNA for the CDR3: TGTGCCAGCATCCCCGGGGGGGAGTTGAACACTGAAGCTTTCTTT.